This TCR beta chain came from a study of T cell responses to AZD1222 COVID-19 vaccine listed by TCRdb under 2021. Describing the broader study: A total of 230 or so trial participants underwent TCR sequencing, of whom roughly 210 received two doses of AZD1222 and 26 received two doses of the MenACWY control vaccine. Enrollment into the trials was organized by age into subgroups of 18-55, 56-69 and 70-plus years, and those subgroups contained about 150, 27 and 61 TCR-sequenced participants, respectively. Broad study findings and their caveats: After two AZD1222 doses, both the breadth and the depth of spike-specific TCRs were significantly higher than at day 0 and than in MenACWY recipients. In the small 56-69-year group, the increase in depth fell short of significance, most likely because of low power. Participants were mostly white British, with more females than males. The authors suggested clonal diversity may have been underestimated. Only a handful of AZD1222 recipients were SARS-CoV-2 seropositive at baseline, limiting conclusions about previously exposed vaccinees. Nearly half of unique spike-specific TCRs reportedly recognized epitopes outside regions mutated in the B.1.351 and B.1.1.7 variants. Vaccine-associated CD4 TCRs spanned the whole spike protein, with dominant responses in regions 160-218 and 743-854. Because no day 14 peak-response samples were available, the repertoires could be characterized only after the peak T cell response.

The time point label corresponds to: about 28 days (+/-7) after the second vaccine dose. AZD1222 recipients given second doses at about 4 weeks or at about 12 weeks were pooled, since spike-specific TCR depth and breadth were not found to differ between the two schedules. Vaccinee samples came from UK trials COV001 and COV002, including a single-blind randomized controlled phase 2/3 trial of AZD1222 (ChAdOx1 nCoV-19) in healthy adults. For TCRbeta chain sequencing, PBMC samples were collected from trial participants at day 0 and at day 28 after the second dose. CDR1 and CDR2, looked up from the germline V gene, are SQVTM and ANQGSEA. At the junction V is shortened by 0 bases and J by 9 bases, with 16 bases in between. Including the terminal cysteine and phenylalanine, the CDR3 comprises 14 residues. Only the CDR3 DNA is retained, 42 bases long and in frame from the first base. On this clone: There is no known antigen for this receptor. Base qualities are not at hand, and no much larger clone is one base apart.

The CDR3 regions of human TCRbeta chains were subjected to immunosequencing. In the paper's pipeline: Repertoire TCRs were matched against a reference library of SARS-CoV-2-specific TCRs generated with the MIRA antigen-specificity platform. Breadth meant the fraction of unique TCRs that were SARS-CoV-2-associated, whereas depth meant the fraction of total T cells that were SARS-CoV-2-associated. Using the MIRA data, every spike-specific TCR was mapped to the spike region that the TCR reacted to and assigned to either a CD4 or a CD8 class. Log10-transformed breadth and depth values were compared by one-way ANOVA with Sidak's multiple comparisons tests. Sourced from immuneACCESS, this table was stored by TCRdb with only in-frame sequences that have V and J called. A share of the clones is absent; for the studies checked, an unresolved V gene accounts for under half, and the remainder has no known explanation. That table gives V, J and clone size, and the DNA gave D and trimming. The table for this sample lists 85,000 to 100,000 clones; approximately 91% of them were counted only once. The ten largest clones add up to about 8.3% of the sample.

The material sequenced was peripheral blood, taken 28 days after the second AZD1222 dose. The receptor was isolated from an adult who received the AZD1222 COVID-19 vaccine. The chain is assembled from TRBV29-1 and TRBJ2-3; the D segment may tentatively be TRBD1 or TRBD2, each giving 5 matched bases. The sequence in DNA is TGCAGCGTTGAAGAGACTGTCGAGGGGTCAACGCAGTATTTT. Its protein product is CSVEETVEGSTQYF.